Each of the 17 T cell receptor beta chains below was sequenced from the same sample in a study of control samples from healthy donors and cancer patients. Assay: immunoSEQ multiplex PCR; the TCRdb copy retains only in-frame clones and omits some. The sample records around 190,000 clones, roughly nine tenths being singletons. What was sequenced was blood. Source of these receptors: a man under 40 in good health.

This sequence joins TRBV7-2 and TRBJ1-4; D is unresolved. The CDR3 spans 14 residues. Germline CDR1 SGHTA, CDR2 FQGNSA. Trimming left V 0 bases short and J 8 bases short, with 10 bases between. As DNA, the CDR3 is TGTGCCAGCAGCTTAGCGGCCAAGGCGGAAAAACTGTTTTTT. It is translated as CASSLAAKAEKLFF.

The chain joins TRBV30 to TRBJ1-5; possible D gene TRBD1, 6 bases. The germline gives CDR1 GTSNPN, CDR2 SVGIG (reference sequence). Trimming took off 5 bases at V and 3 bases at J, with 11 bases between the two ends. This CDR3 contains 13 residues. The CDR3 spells CAWGTGNNQPQHF. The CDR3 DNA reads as TGTGCCTGGGGCACAGGGAACAATCAGCCCCAGCATTTT. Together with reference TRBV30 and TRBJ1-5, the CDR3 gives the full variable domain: SQTIHQWPATLVQPVGSPLSLECTVEGTSNPNLYWYRQAAGRGLQLLFYSVGIGQISSEVPQNLSASRPQDRQFILSSKKLLLSDSGFYLCAWGTGNNQPQHFGDGTRLSIL.

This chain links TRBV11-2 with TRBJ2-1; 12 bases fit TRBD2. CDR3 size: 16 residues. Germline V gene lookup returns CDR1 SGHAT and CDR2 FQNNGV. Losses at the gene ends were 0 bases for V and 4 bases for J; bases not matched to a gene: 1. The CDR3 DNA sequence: TGTGCCAGCAGCTTAGATGGACTAGCGGGGTACAATGAGCAGTTCTTC. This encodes CASSLDGLAGYNEQFF.

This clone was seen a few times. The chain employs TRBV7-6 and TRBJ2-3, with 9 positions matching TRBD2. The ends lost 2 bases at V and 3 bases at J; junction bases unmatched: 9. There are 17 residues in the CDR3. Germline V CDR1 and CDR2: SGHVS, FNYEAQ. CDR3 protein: CASSLMLAGLGTDTQYF. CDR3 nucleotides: TGTGCCAGCAGCTTAATGCTAGCGGGATTGGGAACAGATACGCAGTATTTT. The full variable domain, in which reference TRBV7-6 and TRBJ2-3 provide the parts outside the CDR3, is GAGVSQSPRYKVTKRGQDVALRCDPISGHVSLYWYRQALGQGPEFLTYFNYEAQQDKSGLPNDRFSAERPEGSISTLTIQRTEQRDSAMYRCASSLMLAGLGTDTQYFGPGTRLTVL.

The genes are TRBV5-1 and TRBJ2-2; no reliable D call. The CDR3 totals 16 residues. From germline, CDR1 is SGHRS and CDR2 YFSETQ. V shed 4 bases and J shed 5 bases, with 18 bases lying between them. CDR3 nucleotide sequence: TGCGCCAGCAGCCCCTCCTCGGTGACGGCGACCGGGGAGCTGTTTTTT. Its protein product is CASSPSSVTATGELFF.

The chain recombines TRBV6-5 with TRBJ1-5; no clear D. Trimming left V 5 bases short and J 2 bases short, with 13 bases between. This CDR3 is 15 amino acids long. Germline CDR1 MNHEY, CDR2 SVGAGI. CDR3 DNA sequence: TGTGCCAGCAGTCGAAGGGTGGATGGCAATCAGCCCCAGCATTTT. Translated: CASSRRVDGNQPQHF.

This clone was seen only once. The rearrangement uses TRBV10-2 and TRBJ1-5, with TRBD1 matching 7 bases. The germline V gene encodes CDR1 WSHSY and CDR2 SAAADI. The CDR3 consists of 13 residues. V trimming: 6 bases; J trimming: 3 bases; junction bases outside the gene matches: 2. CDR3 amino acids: CASSDRDNQPQHF. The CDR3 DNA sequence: TGCGCCAGCAGCGACAGGGACAATCAGCCCCAGCATTTT.

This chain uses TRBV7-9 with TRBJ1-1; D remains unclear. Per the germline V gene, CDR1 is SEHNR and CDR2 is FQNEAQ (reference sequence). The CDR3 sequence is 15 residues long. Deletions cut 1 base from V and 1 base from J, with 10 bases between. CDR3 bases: TGTGCCAGCAGCTTAGGAGAAACGGGGAACACTGAAGCTTTCTTT. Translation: CASSLGETGNTEAFF.

CDR3 sequence: CAWSVRPGTKQFF. The CDR3 DNA is TGTGCCTGGAGTGTACGCCCGGGTACGAAGCAGTTCTTC. The gene calls are TRBV30 and TRBJ2-1; D gene unclear. V was pared by 0 bases and J by 11 bases, with 14 bases between. Germline-derived CDR1 and CDR2 are GTSNPN and SVGIG (reference sequence). The CDR3 consists of 13 residues. Based on the CDR3 plus reference TRBV30 and TRBJ2-1, the full variable domain is SQTIHQWPATLVQPVGSPLSLECTVEGTSNPNLYWYRQAAGRGLQLLFYSVGIGQISSEVPQNLSASRPQDRQFILSSKKLLLSDSGFYLCAWSVRPGTKQFFGPGTRLTVL.

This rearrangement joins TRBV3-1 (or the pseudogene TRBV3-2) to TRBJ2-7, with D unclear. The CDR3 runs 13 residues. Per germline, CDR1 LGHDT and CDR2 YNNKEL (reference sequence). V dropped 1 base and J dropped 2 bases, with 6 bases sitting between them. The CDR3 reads CASSQVLAYEQYF. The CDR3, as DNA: TGTGCCAGCAGCCAAGTTTTGGCCTACGAGCAGTACTTC.

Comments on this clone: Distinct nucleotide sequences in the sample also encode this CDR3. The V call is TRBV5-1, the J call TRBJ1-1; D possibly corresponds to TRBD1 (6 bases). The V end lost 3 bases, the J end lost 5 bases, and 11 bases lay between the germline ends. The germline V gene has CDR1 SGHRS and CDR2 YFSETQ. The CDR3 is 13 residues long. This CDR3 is CASSSQGGTEAFF. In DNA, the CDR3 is TGCGCCAGCAGCTCACAGGGCGGGACTGAAGCTTTCTTT.

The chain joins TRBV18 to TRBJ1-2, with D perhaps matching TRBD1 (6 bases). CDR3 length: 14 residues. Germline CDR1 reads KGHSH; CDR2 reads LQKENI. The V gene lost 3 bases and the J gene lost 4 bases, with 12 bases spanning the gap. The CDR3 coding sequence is TGTGCCAGCTCACCGGGGGACAACATCTATGGCTACACCTTC. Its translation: CASSPGDNIYGYTF. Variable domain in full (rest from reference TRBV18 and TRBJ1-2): NAGVMQNPRHLVRRRGQEARLRCSPMKGHSHVYWYRQLPEEGLKFMVYLQKENIIDESGMPKERFSAEFPKEGPSILRIQQVVRGDSAAYFCASSPGDNIYGYTFGSGTRLTVV.

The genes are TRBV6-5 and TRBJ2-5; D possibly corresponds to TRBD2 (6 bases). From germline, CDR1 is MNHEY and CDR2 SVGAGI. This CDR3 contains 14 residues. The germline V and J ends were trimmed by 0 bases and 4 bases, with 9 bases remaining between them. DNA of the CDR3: TGTGCCAGCAGTTACTCGGGGGGAGGAGAGACCCAGTACTTC. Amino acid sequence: CASSYSGGGETQYF.

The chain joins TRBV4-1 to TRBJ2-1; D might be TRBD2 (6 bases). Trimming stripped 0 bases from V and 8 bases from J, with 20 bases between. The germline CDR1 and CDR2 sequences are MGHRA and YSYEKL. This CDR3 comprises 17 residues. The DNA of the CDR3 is TGCGCCAGCAGCCAAGATCGGGGAGGCGCATCGTTGGATGAGCAGTTCTTC. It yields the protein CASSQDRGGASLDEQFF.

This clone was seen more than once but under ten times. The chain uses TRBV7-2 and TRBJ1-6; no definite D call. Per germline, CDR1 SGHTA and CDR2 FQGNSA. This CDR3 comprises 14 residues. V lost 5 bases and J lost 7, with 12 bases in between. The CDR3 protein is CASSLRHLNSPLHF. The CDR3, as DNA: TGTGCCAGCAGCCTCCGACACCTCAATTCACCCCTCCACTTT. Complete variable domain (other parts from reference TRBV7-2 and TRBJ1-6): GAGVSQSPSNKVTEKGKDVELRCDPISGHTALYWYRQSLGQGLEFLIYFQGNSAPDKSGLPSDRFSAERTGGSVSTLTIQRTQQEDSAVYLCASSLRHLNSPLHFGNGTRLTVT.

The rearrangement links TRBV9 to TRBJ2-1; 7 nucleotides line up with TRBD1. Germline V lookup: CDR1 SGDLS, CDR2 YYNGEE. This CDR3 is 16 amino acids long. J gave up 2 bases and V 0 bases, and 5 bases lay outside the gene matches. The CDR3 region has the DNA TGTGCCAGCAGCGTAGAGGGGGCTAGCCCCTACAATGAGCAGTTCTTC. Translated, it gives CASSVEGASPYNEQFF. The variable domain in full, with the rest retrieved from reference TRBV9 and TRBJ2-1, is DSGVTQTPKHLITATGQRVTLRCSPRSGDLSVYWYQQSLDQGLQFLIQYYNGEERAKGNILERFSAQQFPDLHSELNLSSLELGDSALYFCASSVEGASPYNEQFFGPGTRLTVL.

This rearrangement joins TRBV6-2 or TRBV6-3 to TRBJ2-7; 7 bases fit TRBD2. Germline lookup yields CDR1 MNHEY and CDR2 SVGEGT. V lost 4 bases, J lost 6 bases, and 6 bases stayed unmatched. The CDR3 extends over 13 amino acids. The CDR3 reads CASSSVGEGEQYF. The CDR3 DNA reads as TGTGCCAGCAGTTCCGTGGGGGAGGGCGAGCAGTACTTC.